What follows are 28 T cell receptor beta chains derived from one specimen sequenced in a study of blood T cell repertoires in COVID-19. Profiling relied on immunoSEQ multiplex PCR, and the TCRdb table lists in-frame clones only, not all of them. The sample holds 100,000 to 130,000 clones, 60% to 85% seen once. Sequenced sample: peripheral blood. These TCRs come from a man between 65 and 85 years old with acute or convalescent COVID-19.

Only a few counts were recorded for this clone. The J gene is TRBJ2-7, the V gene TRBV27; 10 nucleotides line up with TRBD1. Trimming cost V 3 bases and J 6 bases; bases outside gene matches: 8. This CDR3 has 15 residues. Germline V gene data show CDR1 as MNHEY and CDR2 as SMNVEV (reference sequence). CDR3 nucleotides: TGTGCCAGCAGTTTCACTCCGGGACAGGGGTTCGAGCAGTACTTC. This translates into CASSFTPGQGFEQYF.

This chain connects TRBV24-1 to TRBJ1-2, with a possible D match to TRBD1 (6 bases). V lost 3 bases and J lost 8, with 9 bases in between. The CDR3 runs 12 residues. Germline V gene sequence: CDR1 KGHDR, CDR2 SFDVKD. This CDR3 is CATSDTGSGYTF. The CDR3 nucleotides read TGTGCCACCAGTGATACAGGGTCCGGCTACACCTTC.

The rearrangement joins TRBV2 to TRBJ1-4, with D possibly TRBD1 on 5 matching bases. This CDR3 is 15 amino acids long. The V and J ends lost 6 bases and 8 bases respectively, with 19 bases between them. CDR1 is SNHLY and CDR2 is FYNNEI in the germline V gene. For the CDR3, the DNA is TGTGCCAGCAGCCGCGGCCAGGGTACTGGAGAAAAACTGTTTTTT. Translating gives CASSRGQGTGEKLFF.

The chain has TRBV18 and TRBJ2-1, with 13 bases matching TRBD2. CDR1 and CDR2 (germline): KGHSH, LQKENI. The ends lost 5 bases at V and 2 bases at J; junction bases unmatched: 15. The CDR3 sequence is 20 residues long. The DNA of the CDR3 is TGTGCCAGCTCAATACCGGGACTAGCGGGGCCCAAACCACCCTACAATGAGCAGTTCTTC. Amino acid sequence: CASSIPGLAGPKPPYNEQFF.

Remarks on this clone: The sample carries other DNA sequences with the same CDR3. The gene calls are TRBV27 and TRBJ1-2, with TRBD1 identical over 7 bases. The germline gives CDR1 MNHEY, CDR2 SMNVEV (reference sequence). Trimming cost V 5 bases and J 2 bases; bases outside gene matches: 5. This CDR3 has 14 amino acids. The CDR3 here is CASSPRQGNYGYTF. The CDR3 DNA sequence: TGTGCCAGCAGTCCCCGACAGGGAAACTATGGCTACACCTTC.

For the CDR3, the DNA is TGTGCCAGCAGCTCCATCTCTGGACAGGGGGCGAGAGAAAAACTGTTTTTT. Its translation is CASSSISGQGAREKLFF. The chain uses TRBV7-2 and TRBJ1-4; 11 nucleotides match TRBD1. CDR1 SGHTA and CDR2 FQGNSA come from the germline V gene. This CDR3 contains 17 residues. Losses at the gene ends were 4 bases for V and 8 bases for J; bases not matched to a gene: 12. Filled out from reference TRBV7-2 and TRBJ1-4, the complete variable domain reads GAGVSQSPSNKVTEKGKDVELRCDPISGHTALYWYRQSLGQGLEFLIYFQGNSAPDKSGLPSDRFSAERTGGSVSTLTIQRTQQEDSAVYLCASSSISGQGAREKLFFGSGTQLSVL.

The chain uses TRBV7-3 and TRBJ2-1; D possibly corresponds to TRBD1 (5 bases). The CDR3 is 16 amino acids. V lost 5 bases and J 0 bases, leaving 14 bases between the germline ends. The germline V gene has CDR1 SGHTA and CDR2 FQGTGA. CDR3 region: CASSSRAASSYNEQFF. For the CDR3, the DNA is TGTGCCAGCAGCAGCAGGGCGGCGAGCTCCTACAATGAGCAGTTCTTC.

V is TRBV6-1 and J is TRBJ2-1, with D maybe TRBD1 (7 bases). The ends were cut back, 2 bases at V and 1 base at J, with 15 bases in the middle. Germline V gene sequence: CDR1 MNHNS, CDR2 SASEGT. The CDR3 runs 17 residues. The CDR3 DNA reads as TGTGCCAGCAGTGAAACGGAGGGGGCGAAATCCTACAATGAGCAGTTCTTC. This encodes CASSETEGAKSYNEQFF.

The rearrangement links TRBV7-8 to TRBJ2-7, with TRBD2 matching over 8 bases. Germline V gene lookup returns CDR1 SGHVS and CDR2 FQNEAQ. CDR3 length: 16 amino acids. After removal of 6 bases from V and 2 bases from J, the junction contained 12 bases not matched to a gene. CDR3 nucleotides: TGTGCCAGCAGATCCTCGGGGGGGCAACTAACCTACGAGCAGTACTTC. Protein product: CASRSSGGQLTYEQYF.

CDR3 sequence reads: CASSLRLAGEGETQYF. The CDR3, as DNA: TGTGCCAGCAGCTTGCGTCTGGCGGGGGAGGGGGAGACCCAGTACTTC. The V call is TRBV5-4, the J call TRBJ2-5; TRBD2 agrees at 7 bases. V lost 1 base, J lost 5 bases, and 11 bases stayed unmatched. CDR1 SGHNT and CDR2 YYREEE come from the germline V gene (reference sequence). This CDR3 spans 16 amino acids.

This chain links TRBV4-1 with TRBJ2-1; TRBD1 matches at 10 bases. The CDR3 contains 15 residues. Germline trimming cut 4 bases from V and 7 bases from J; bases unmatched to any gene: 7. Germline V gene sequence: CDR1 MGHRA, CDR2 YSYEKL. The CDR3, as DNA: TGCGCCAGCAGCCTCGGGACAGGGGAATGGAATGAGCAGTTCTTC. It translates to CASSLGTGEWNEQFF.

CDR3 sequence reads: CASGLAQVEASNQPQHF. The CDR3 DNA follows: TGTGCTAGTGGTTTGGCACAGGTAGAGGCCAGCAATCAGCCCCAGCATTTT. This rearrangement joins TRBV12-5 to TRBJ1-5, with D perhaps matching TRBD1 (5 bases). Germline CDR1 reads LGHNT; CDR2 reads FRNRAP. The V end was cut by 1 base, the J end by 1 base, with 14 bases between. The CDR3 totals 17 residues. Together with reference TRBV12-5 and TRBJ1-5, the CDR3 gives the full variable domain: DARVTQTPRHKVTEMGQEVTMRCQPILGHNTVFWYRQTMMQGLELLAYFRNRAPLDDSGMPKDRFSAEMPDATLATLKIQPSEPRDSAVYFCASGLAQVEASNQPQHFGDGTRLSIL.

In the case of this clone: The sample contains more than one DNA sequence encoding this CDR3. The genes are TRBV27 and TRBJ1-2, with TRBD1 identical over 8 bases. CDR3 length: 15 residues. V shed 2 bases and J 5 bases; nucleotides not matched to a gene: 7. CDR1 is MNHEY, CDR2 SMNVEV, per germline (reference sequence). The chain's CDR3 is CASSLGQGGGYGYTF. The CDR3 nucleotides read TGTGCCAGCAGTTTAGGACAGGGTGGAGGGTATGGCTACACCTTC.

This clone appeared a few times. CDR3 DNA sequence: TGTGCCAGCAGTTATTTGACAGGGGCAGGTGATACGCAGTATTTT. Amino acid sequence: CASSYLTGAGDTQYF. V usage is TRBV6-5 and J usage is TRBJ2-3, with 8 bases matching TRBD1. CDR3 size: 15 residues. CDR1 is MNHEY and CDR2 is SVGAGI in the germline V gene. Trimming at V came to 3 bases and at J to 6 bases, leaving 8 bases not matched to a gene.

The rearrangement joins TRBV3-1 (or the pseudogene TRBV3-2) to TRBJ1-5; a possible D gene is TRBD1 (5 bases). The CDR3 is 14 residues long. Trimming cost V 4 bases and J 9 bases, with 16 bases left between them. CDR1 and CDR2 (germline): LGHDT, YNNKEL (reference sequence). CDR3: CASSPGLGVGPQHF. In nucleotides, the CDR3 is TGTGCCAGCAGCCCGGGACTGGGGGTAGGGCCCCAGCATTTT.

V gene TRBV23-1 combines with J gene TRBJ1-2; D is uncertain. TRBV23-1 is filed as an ORF, its function uncertain. The V and J ends lost 2 bases and 0 bases respectively, with 13 bases between them. The CDR3 covers 16 residues. This CDR3 is CASSQSQQPSNYGYTF. DNA for the CDR3: TGCGCCAGCAGTCAAAGCCAACAGCCTTCTAACTATGGCTACACCTTC.

V and J are TRBV2 and TRBJ1-1; possibly TRBD1 for D (6 bases). The CDR3 length is 14 residues. Trimming left V 8 bases short and J 2 bases short, with 15 bases between. The V gene's germline CDR1 is SNHLY and CDR2 FYNNEI. CDR3 nucleotide sequence: TGTGCCAGCGAGCGGGGGGCGCGTAACACTGAAGCTTTCTTT. Amino acids: CASERGARNTEAFF. Full variable domain (remainder filled in from reference TRBV2 and TRBJ1-1): EPEVTQTPSHQVTQMGQEVILRCVPISNHLYFYWYRQILGQKVEFLVSFYNNEISEKSEIFDDQFSVERPDGSNFTLKIRSTKLEDSAMYFCASERGARNTEAFFGQGTRLTVV.

This chain uses TRBV20-1 with TRBJ2-7; D possibly corresponds to TRBD1 (6 bases). Germline V gene lookup returns CDR1 DFQATT and CDR2 SNEGSKA (reference sequence). Trimming shortened V by 6 bases and J by 6 bases, and 12 bases separated the two germline ends. The CDR3 runs to 11 residues. The CDR3 reads CSASTGLEQYF. DNA of the CDR3: TGCAGTGCCAGTACAGGGCTCGAGCAGTACTTC.

In its sample, this clone was seen a few times. V gene TRBV3-1 (or the pseudogene TRBV3-2) combines with J gene TRBJ2-1, with 9 bases identical to TRBD2. V was pared by 4 bases and J by 0 bases, with 10 bases of the junction left unmatched. The CDR3 runs to 18 residues. Germline V gene sequence: CDR1 LGHDT, CDR2 YNNKEL (reference sequence). Here the CDR3 DNA reads TGTGCCAGCAGCCCCCCTGGCGGGGGGGTTAGCTCCTACAATGAGCAGTTCTTC. Encoded protein: CASSPPGGGVSSYNEQFF.

This clone has only a few counts. The V call is TRBV27, the J call TRBJ1-4; D perhaps matches TRBD1 (6 bases). The CDR3 loop spans 15 amino acids. V was clipped by 5 bases and J by 7 bases, with 17 bases between them. Germline V gives CDR1 MNHEY, CDR2 SMNVEV (reference sequence). As DNA, the CDR3 is TGTGCCAGCAGTATCAGACAGGTTGCTAGTGAAAAACTGTTTTTT. Protein product: CASSIRQVASEKLFF. Full variable domain (outside the CDR3, taken from reference TRBV27 and TRBJ1-4): EAQVTQNPRYLITVTGKKLTVTCSQNMNHEYMSWYRQDPGLGLRQIYYSMNVEVTDKGDVPEGYKVSRKEKRNFPLILESPSPNQTSLYFCASSIRQVASEKLFFGSGTQLSVL.

This clone showed up just a few times. This rearrangement joins TRBV6-6 to TRBJ2-2; TRBD2 aligns across 11 bases. The CDR3 sequence is 15 residues long. Per the germline V gene, CDR1 is MNHNY and CDR2 is SVGAGI (reference sequence). With V trimmed by 6 bases and J by 6 bases, 6 bases remained unmatched. For the CDR3, the DNA is TGTGCCAGCAGCCTCTTTAGCGGGAGGGCCGGGGAGCTGTTTTTT. Translating it yields CASSLFSGRAGELFF.

This clone has just a few counts. The rearrangement joins TRBV6-5 to TRBJ2-1; 10 nucleotides line up with TRBD1. Trimming took 2 bases from V and 2 from J; bases not matched to a gene: 3. This CDR3 comprises 16 residues. From germline, CDR1 is MNHEY and CDR2 SVGAGI. CDR3 nucleotides: TGTGCCAGCAGTTACCCGGGACAGGGGACCTACAATGAGCAGTTCTTC. Encoded protein: CASSYPGQGTYNEQFF.

CDR3 amino acids: CASSIGLNSYNEQFF. The CDR3 DNA reads TGTGCCAGTAGTATTGGGCTGAACTCCTACAATGAGCAGTTCTTC. The chain couples TRBV19 to TRBJ2-1; D remains ambiguous. The CDR3 length is 15 residues. Deletions cut 3 bases from V and 0 bases from J, with 9 bases between. Germline loops: CDR1 LNHDA, CDR2 SQIVND (reference sequence).

V usage is TRBV5-1 and J usage is TRBJ2-3, with D uncertain. The germline V gene encodes CDR1 SGHRS and CDR2 YFSETQ. The CDR3 extends over 17 amino acids. Trimming shortened V by 0 bases and J by 0 bases, and 14 bases separated the two germline ends. The CDR3: CASSLVDGSTSTDTQYF. The DNA of the CDR3 is TGCGCCAGCAGCTTGGTCGATGGGTCGACTAGCACAGATACGCAGTATTTT.

With respect to this clone: The junction shows a germline mismatch at one end, possibly a read error. This chain links TRBV11-3 with TRBJ2-7; 8 nucleotides match TRBD1. Germline loops: CDR1 SGHNT, CDR2 YENEEA. This CDR3 contains 14 residues. CDR3 in DNA: TGTGCCAGCAGCCCCGGACAGGGTACCTACGTGCAGTACTTC. Translated: CASSPGQGTYVQYF.

The CDR3 loop is CASSLVQRYEQYF. The CDR3 DNA is TGTGCCAGCAGCTTAGTACAGCGGTACGAGCAGTACTTC. The chain links TRBV7-2 to TRBJ2-7, with a tentative D call TRBD2 (5 bases). Trimming stripped 1 base from V and 4 bases from J, with 8 bases between. The CDR3 contains 13 residues. Germline-derived CDR1 and CDR2 are SGHTA and FQGNSA.

V gene TRBV7-8 combines with J gene TRBJ2-6, with D possibly being TRBD1 (6 bases). The CDR3 length is 17 residues. V lost 2 bases and J 2 bases, leaving 13 bases between the germline ends. Germline V lookup: CDR1 SGHVS, CDR2 FQNEAQ. The chain's CDR3 is CASSLRAGAAGANVLTF. The DNA for the CDR3 is TGTGCCAGCAGCTTACGGGCAGGGGCGGCTGGGGCCAACGTCCTGACTTTC.

This clone has a single count. The chain is built from TRBV3-1 (or the pseudogene TRBV3-2) and TRBJ2-1, with D possibly matching TRBD2 (5 bases). Germline V CDR1 and CDR2: LGHDT, YNNKEL (reference sequence). The CDR3 is 16 amino acids. V was shortened by 0 bases and J by 6 bases, with 15 bases between the two germline ends. In nucleotides, the CDR3 is TGTGCCAGCAGCCAAGACCGGCGGGCCACGGGCAATGAGCAGTTCTTC. It yields the protein CASSQDRRATGNEQFF.